The 26 T cell receptor beta chains below come from one sample, sequenced in a study of OX40 agonist ivuxolimab in advanced cancers. Assay: immunoSEQ multiplex PCR; the TCRdb copy retains only in-frame clones and omits some. The sample has tens of thousands of clones, about nine tenths seen once. The sample in question was CD4+ or CD8+ T cells sorted from blood, obtained in a trial of the OX40 agonist ivuxolimab. All receptors derive from an adult with an advanced solid tumor such as melanoma, head and neck, liver or kidney cancer.

The chain joins TRBV6-6 to TRBJ1-1; D is uncertain. CDR3 length equals 13 residues. Germline lookup yields CDR1 MNHNY and CDR2 SVGAGI (reference sequence). The germline V and J ends were trimmed by 5 bases and 1 base, with 8 bases remaining between them. The CDR3 is CASSLKRNTEAFF. The DNA of the CDR3 is TGTGCCAGCAGTCTTAAAAGGAACACTGAAGCTTTCTTT.

V and J are TRBV2 and TRBJ2-5, with D possibly called TRBD1 or TRBD2 (5 bases each). The CDR3 covers 12 residues. The V and J ends lost 7 bases and 1 base respectively, with 7 bases between them. Germline lookup yields CDR1 SNHLY and CDR2 FYNNEI. DNA for the CDR3: TGTGCCAGCACGGGGCCCCAAGAGACCCAGTACTTC. Its protein product is CASTGPQETQYF.

The chain carries TRBV28 and TRBJ1-2, with TRBD1 matching 9 bases. V lost 6 bases and J lost 4; bases outside the gene matches: 15. The germline V gene has CDR1 MDHEN and CDR2 SYDVKM. The length of the CDR3 is 17 residues. CDR3 coding DNA: TGTGCCAGCAGCCTCGGGACAGGGATCCCCTCCCCCTATGGCTACACCTTC. It codes for CASSLGTGIPSPYGYTF.

The chain employs TRBV19 and TRBJ2-4, with 9 bases fitting TRBD2. Germline trimming cut 5 bases from V and 1 base from J; bases unmatched to any gene: 15. The CDR3 is 19 residues long. Germline CDR1 LNHDA, CDR2 SQIVND (reference sequence). The DNA of the CDR3 is TGTGCCAGTAGTCGGCTCCCTAGCGGGATTTCGACGGCCAAAAACATTCAGTACTTC. Encoded protein: CASSRLPSGISTAKNIQYF.

This clone has just one count. The gene calls are TRBV5-1 and TRBJ1-3; possible D gene TRBD1, 5 bases. The germline V gene encodes CDR1 SGHRS and CDR2 YFSETQ. Trimming took off 4 bases at V and 0 bases at J, with 14 bases between the two ends. This CDR3 has 16 residues. The CDR3 loop reads CASSLDGGSSGNTIYF. DNA for the CDR3: TGCGCCAGCAGCCTGGATGGGGGTAGCTCTGGAAACACCATATATTTT.

The chain recombines TRBV5-1 with TRBJ2-1; the match to TRBD2 covers 9 bases. Per germline, CDR1 SGHRS and CDR2 YFSETQ. This CDR3 contains 18 residues. The trim removed 5 bases at V and 0 bases at J, leaving 12 bases unmatched. The CDR3 loop reads CASRTWGGRALSYNEQFF. The CDR3 DNA is TGCGCCAGCAGAACGTGGGGCGGGAGGGCCCTCTCCTACAATGAGCAGTTCTTC.

The V call is TRBV11-2, the J call TRBJ2-7; D gene uncertain. The V gene lost 3 bases and the J gene lost 0 bases, with 3 bases spanning the gap. Per germline, CDR1 SGHAT and CDR2 FQNNGV. This CDR3 comprises 12 residues. In DNA form, the CDR3 reads TGTGCCAGCAGCTTTAGCTCCTACGAGCAGTACTTC. Its translation is CASSFSSYEQYF.

The gene calls are TRBV30 and TRBJ2-7, with D possibly matching TRBD1 (6 bases). From germline, CDR1 is GTSNPN and CDR2 SVGIG (reference sequence). V was clipped by 2 bases and J by 3 bases, with 11 bases between them. The CDR3 loop spans 13 amino acids. Here the CDR3 reads CAWSLGARYEQYF. The DNA of the CDR3 is TGTGCCTGGAGTCTGGGGGCTCGCTACGAGCAGTACTTC. Full variable domain (remainder filled in from reference TRBV30 and TRBJ2-7): SQTIHQWPATLVQPVGSPLSLECTVEGTSNPNLYWYRQAAGRGLQLLFYSVGIGQISSEVPQNLSASRPQDRQFILSSKKLLLSDSGFYLCAWSLGARYEQYFGPGTRLTVT.

The CDR3 region has the DNA TGCGCCAGCAGCTTCGTCGGAGCGAACACCGGGGAGCTGTTTTTT. Protein product: CASSFVGANTGELFF. The chain links TRBV5-1 to TRBJ2-2; D is unclear. Germline V lookup: CDR1 SGHRS, CDR2 YFSETQ. This CDR3 comprises 15 residues. Trimming shortened V by 2 bases and J by 0 bases, and 8 bases separated the two germline ends.

In the case of this clone: The identical CDR3 is also encoded by other nucleotide sequences in the sample. The CDR3 DNA reads as TGCGCCAGCAGCTTAAAAGAGACCCAGTACTTC. Amino acids: CASSLKETQYF. The chain is built from TRBV5-1 and TRBJ2-5; D unclear. CDR3 size: 11 residues. V dropped 2 bases and J dropped 3 bases, with 2 bases sitting between them. The germline V gene has CDR1 SGHRS and CDR2 YFSETQ.

In DNA form, the CDR3 reads TGCGCCAGCAGCCAAGATGGAGTAGGTGGCTACACCTTC. Amino acids: CASSQDGVGGYTF. The V and J genes are TRBV4-1 and TRBJ1-2; D ambiguous. The CDR3 totals 13 residues. Germline V CDR1 and CDR2: MGHRA, YSYEKL. V was pared by 0 bases and J by 7 bases, with 9 bases between.

The chain is built from TRBV5-1 and TRBJ2-5, with 11 positions matching TRBD2. Losses at the gene ends were 0 bases for V and 5 bases for J; bases not matched to a gene: 3. Per the germline V gene, CDR1 is SGHRS and CDR2 is YFSETQ. The CDR3 extends over 15 amino acids. The CDR3 loop is CASSLGLAGLETQYF. The CDR3 DNA reads TGCGCCAGCAGCTTGGGACTAGCGGGATTGGAGACCCAGTACTTC.

The genes are TRBV6-6 and TRBJ2-5; 8 nucleotides line up with TRBD2. This CDR3 comprises 13 residues. V trimming: 6 bases; J trimming: 5 bases; junction bases outside the gene matches: 5. In germline, CDR1 is MNHNY, CDR2 SVGAGI (reference sequence). CDR3 residues: CASRGSGSETQYF. The CDR3 bases are TGTGCCAGCAGGGGGAGCGGGAGCGAGACCCAGTACTTC.

The CDR3 is CASSKAIGTTDTQYF. The CDR3 DNA is TGTGCCAGCAGCAAAGCGATAGGGACCACAGATACGCAGTATTTT. The genes are TRBV14 and TRBJ2-3, with D perhaps TRBD1 or TRBD2 (5 bases each). Trimming shortened V by 5 bases and J by 2 bases, and 14 bases separated the two germline ends. CDR3 size: 15 residues. Germline V CDR1 and CDR2: SGHDN, FVKESK.

This rearrangement joins TRBV6-1 to TRBJ2-1; D might be TRBD1 (6 bases). The V gene lost 6 bases and the J gene lost 4 bases, with 16 bases spanning the gap. The germline V gene has CDR1 MNHNS and CDR2 SASEGT. The CDR3 extends over 15 amino acids. The CDR3 sequence: CASSLAGAGYNEQFF. The CDR3, as DNA: TGTGCCAGCAGCCTAGCAGGGGCCGGGTACAATGAGCAGTTCTTC.

The chain is built from TRBV15 and TRBJ2-7, with TRBD2 matching 11 bases. V trimming: 10 bases; J trimming: 7 bases; junction bases outside the gene matches: 12. The CDR3 runs to 14 residues. The germline V gene has CDR1 LNHNV and CDR2 YYDKDF (reference sequence). CDR3 amino acids: CANIPLAGESEQYF. The CDR3 bases are TGTGCCAACATCCCACTAGCGGGAGAGTCTGAGCAGTACTTC.

The chain uses TRBV4-1 and TRBJ2-7, with 8 bases that match TRBD2. Germline trimming cut 2 bases from V and 3 bases from J; bases unmatched to any gene: 15. The CDR3 is 18 residues long. Looked up from germline, CDR1 is MGHRA and CDR2 is YSYEKL. The CDR3 DNA reads as TGCGCCAGCAGCCAAAAAGGAGCGGGCAGCGGGAGTGACTACGAGCAGTACTTC. Residues: CASSQKGAGSGSDYEQYF.

V and J are TRBV6-6 and TRBJ2-2, with 9 bases lining up with TRBD2. This CDR3 comprises 14 residues. J gave up 4 bases and V 8 bases, and 5 bases lay outside the gene matches. CDR1 MNHNY and CDR2 SVGAGI come from the germline V gene (reference sequence). CDR3 region: CASRSGSGTGELFF. The DNA of the CDR3 is TGTGCCAGCCGTAGCGGGAGTGGCACCGGGGAGCTGTTTTTT.

This rearrangement joins TRBV12-5 to TRBJ2-5; 11 nucleotides line up with TRBD2. Germline V gene sequence: CDR1 LGHNT, CDR2 FRNRAP. This CDR3 contains 16 residues. V lost 1 base, J lost 5 bases, and 6 bases stayed unmatched. CDR3 protein: CASGLELAGDRETQYF. In DNA, the CDR3 is TGTGCTAGTGGTTTGGAACTAGCGGGAGATAGGGAGACCCAGTACTTC.

This clone was counted once. The rearrangement uses TRBV29-1 and TRBJ2-1; perhaps D is TRBD1 or TRBD2 (6 bases each). This CDR3 is 14 amino acids long. Trimming shortened V by 8 bases and J by 4 bases, and 18 bases separated the two germline ends. Germline values: CDR1 SQVTM, CDR2 ANQGSEA. The CDR3 nucleotides are TGCAGCTTTGGGGGCGGGATGGGATACAATGAGCAGTTCTTC. Amino acids: CSFGGGMGYNEQFF.

V usage is TRBV11-2 and J usage is TRBJ2-3; D is uncertain. The germline V gene has CDR1 SGHAT and CDR2 FQNNGV. V lost 1 base and J lost 2, with 10 bases in between. The CDR3 sequence is 15 residues long. Here the CDR3 DNA reads TGTGCCAGCAGCTTAGGTGGCAGAAACACAGATACGCAGTATTTT. Translating it yields CASSLGGRNTDTQYF.

CDR3 amino acids: CASSLETGGPWETQYF. CDR3 DNA: TGTGCCAGCAGCTTAGAAACCGGAGGGCCTTGGGAGACCCAGTACTTC. This chain connects TRBV11-2 to TRBJ2-5; tentative D call: TRBD2 (6 bases). The germline CDR1 and CDR2 sequences are SGHAT and FQNNGV. CDR3 size: 16 residues. Trimming removed 0 bases at V and 5 bases at J, with 16 bases between.

The CDR3 nucleotides are TGTGCCAGCAGTTACGAGCTGGGGAAGAACTATGGCTACACCTTC. This encodes CASSYELGKNYGYTF. J is TRBJ1-2 and V is TRBV6-6, with no clear D. V shed 2 bases and J shed 2 bases, with 12 bases lying between them. Germline V gives CDR1 MNHNY, CDR2 SVGAGI (reference sequence). The CDR3 sequence is 15 residues long.

The chain employs TRBV19 and TRBJ2-1; the D gene is possibly TRBD2 (6 bases). This CDR3 comprises 15 residues. Germline V gene data show CDR1 as LNHDA and CDR2 as SQIVND (reference sequence). The germline V and J ends were trimmed by 1 base and 1 base, with 8 bases remaining between them. The CDR3: CASSIGGVSYNEQFF. CDR3 nucleotides: TGTGCCAGTAGTATAGGCGGGGTATCCTACAATGAGCAGTTCTTC.

The DNA of the CDR3 is TGCGCCAGCAGCTTGGTTCCAGGGGGAAACACCGGGGAGCTGTTTTTT. This encodes CASSLVPGGNTGELFF. This rearrangement joins TRBV5-1 to TRBJ2-2; 7 nucleotides match TRBD1. The germline CDR1 and CDR2 sequences are SGHRS and YFSETQ. V shed 0 bases, J shed 2 bases, and the junction held 4 bases outside the gene matches. The CDR3 is made up of 16 amino acids.

This chain joins TRBV5-4 and TRBJ1-1, with D unclear. Trimming removed 2 bases at V and 1 base at J, with 9 bases between. This CDR3 has 14 amino acids. CDR1 and CDR2 (germline): SGHNT, YYREEE (reference sequence). The CDR3 spells CASSFERKNTEAFF. The CDR3 nucleotides read TGTGCCAGCAGCTTCGAAAGAAAGAACACTGAAGCTTTCTTT.